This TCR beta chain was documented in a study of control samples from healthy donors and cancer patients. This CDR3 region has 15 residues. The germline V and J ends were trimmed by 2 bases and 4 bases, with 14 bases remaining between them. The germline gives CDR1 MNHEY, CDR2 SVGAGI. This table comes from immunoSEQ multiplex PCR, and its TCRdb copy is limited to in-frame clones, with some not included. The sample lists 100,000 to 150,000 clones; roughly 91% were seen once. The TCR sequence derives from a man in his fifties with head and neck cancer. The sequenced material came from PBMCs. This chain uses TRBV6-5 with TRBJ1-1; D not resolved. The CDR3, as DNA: TGTGCCAGCAGTTACGTTAGTTCCAGCTTCACTGAAGCTTTCTTT. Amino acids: CASSYVSSSFTEAFF.